The 9 T cell receptor beta chains below were found in one sample sequenced in a study of T cells in Graves' hyperthyroidism and ophthalmopathy. Amplified TCR beta CDR3 regions came from RNA transcripts. TCR CDR3 underwent first-round RT-PCR with the HTBI primer set. TCRdb analysed the multiplex PCR reads with MiXCR anew, one entry per CDR3 protein. The sample lists about 420,000 distinct CDR3 sequences, roughly 14% occurring once. The sample comprised blood. The receptor source for this set is a woman younger than 30 with Graves' hyperthyroidism.

This clonotype showed up just a few times. This chain joins TRBV6-1 and TRBJ2-7, with D tentatively TRBD1 (5 bases). V lost 2 bases and J lost 2, with 13 bases in between. The CDR3 is made up of 15 amino acids. The germline V gene has CDR1 MNHNS and CDR2 SASEGT. CDR3 region: CASSERGRATYEQYF. CDR3 sequence (DNA): TGTGCCAGCAGTGAAAGGGGCAGGGCGACCTACGAGCAGTACTTC.

This clonotype was found a few times. This rearrangement joins TRBV5-1 to TRBJ1-3, with D perhaps TRBD1 (5 bases). V gave up 4 bases and J gave up 6 bases, with 20 bases separating them. The germline CDR1 and CDR2 sequences are SGHRS and YFSETQ. The CDR3 is made up of 16 amino acids. The CDR3 is CASSRLGGDLTNTIYF. CDR3 bases: TGCGCCAGCAGCCGTCTCGGGGGTGATCTTACAAACACCATATATTTT.

This clonotype was seen at least ten times. The gene calls are TRBV9 and TRBJ1-5; D is undetermined. Trimming removed 6 bases at V and 8 bases at J, with 18 bases between. This CDR3 is built from 14 residues. The germline V gene encodes CDR1 SGDLS and CDR2 YYNGEE. CDR3 loop: CASTPREREKPQHF. DNA of the CDR3: TGTGCCAGCACCCCCCGAGAAAGGGAGAAGCCCCAGCATTTT.

This clonotype has a handful of counts. V is TRBV5-8 and J is TRBJ1-6, with D possibly being TRBD1 (6 bases). Germline V gives CDR1 SGHTS, CDR2 YDEGEE. The CDR3 has 15 residues. Deletions cut 4 bases from V and 5 bases from J, with 13 bases between. This CDR3 is CASSKDQGNNSPLHF. As DNA, the CDR3 is TGTGCCAGCAGCAAGGACCAGGGGAATAATTCACCCCTCCACTTT.

The sample holds many counts of this clonotype. As DNA, the CDR3 is TGTGCCATCAGCGCGGGACTAGGGGGCAATGAGCAGTTCTTC. It encodes CAISAGLGGNEQFF. The gene calls are TRBV10-3 and TRBJ2-1; TRBD2 aligns across 8 bases. This CDR3 has 14 amino acids. Germline V gives CDR1 ENHRY, CDR2 SYGVKD. V lost 6 bases to trimming and J lost 6 bases; unmatched junction nucleotides: 7.

In this sample, this clonotype turned up many times. The chain combines TRBV27 with TRBJ1-5; no definite D call. CDR3 length: 15 residues. V lost 5 bases and J lost 0, with 11 bases in between. The germline gives CDR1 MNHEY, CDR2 SMNVEV (reference sequence). The CDR3 loop is CASSAGSYSNQPQHF. The CDR3 region has the DNA TGTGCCAGCAGTGCCGGATCCTATAGCAATCAGCCCCAGCATTTT.

This clonotype was observed at least ten times. The chain has TRBV11-3 and TRBJ2-1; D is unresolved. Trimming removed 6 bases at V and 4 bases at J, with 10 bases between. Looked up from germline, CDR1 is SGHNT and CDR2 is YENEEA. The CDR3 contains 13 residues. The CDR3 reads CASSLDGYNEQFF. The CDR3 DNA is TGTGCCAGCAGTTTGGACGGTTACAATGAGCAGTTCTTC.

This clonotype has ten or more counts. This chain links TRBV27 with TRBJ1-5; D call uncertain. The length of the CDR3 is 13 residues. Deletions cut 3 bases from V and 7 bases from J, with 10 bases between. CDR1 MNHEY and CDR2 SMNVEV come from the germline V gene (reference sequence). The CDR3 loop is CASSLGYRQPQHF. The CDR3 DNA sequence: TGTGCCAGCAGTTTGGGGTATCGACAGCCCCAGCATTTT.

This clonotype was counted a few times. This rearrangement joins TRBV20-1 to TRBJ1-2, with 8 positions matching TRBD1. CDR1 DFQATT and CDR2 SNEGSKA come from the germline V gene (reference sequence). The length of the CDR3 is 13 residues. Unmatched junction bases numbered 4, after V lost 5 bases and J lost 2 bases. The CDR3 bases are TGCAGTGCTGCACAGGGGGTGAACTATGGCTACACCTTC. Its translation is CSAAQGVNYGYTF.